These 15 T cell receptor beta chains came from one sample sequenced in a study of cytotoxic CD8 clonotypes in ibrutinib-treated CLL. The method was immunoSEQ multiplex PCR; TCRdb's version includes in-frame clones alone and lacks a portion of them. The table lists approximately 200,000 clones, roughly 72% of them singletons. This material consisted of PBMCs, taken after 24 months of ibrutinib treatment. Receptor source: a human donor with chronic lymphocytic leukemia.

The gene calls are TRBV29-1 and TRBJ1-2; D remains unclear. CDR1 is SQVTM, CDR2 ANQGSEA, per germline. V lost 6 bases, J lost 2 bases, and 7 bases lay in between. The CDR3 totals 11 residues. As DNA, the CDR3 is TGCAGCGTCGACGGAAACTATGGCTACACCTTC. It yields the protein CSVDGNYGYTF.

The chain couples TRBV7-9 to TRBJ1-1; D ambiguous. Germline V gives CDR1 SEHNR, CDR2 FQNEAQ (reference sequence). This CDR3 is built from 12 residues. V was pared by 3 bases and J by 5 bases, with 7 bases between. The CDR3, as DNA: TGTGCCAGCAGCTTTGGAGTGACTGAAGCTTTCTTT. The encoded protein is CASSFGVTEAFF.

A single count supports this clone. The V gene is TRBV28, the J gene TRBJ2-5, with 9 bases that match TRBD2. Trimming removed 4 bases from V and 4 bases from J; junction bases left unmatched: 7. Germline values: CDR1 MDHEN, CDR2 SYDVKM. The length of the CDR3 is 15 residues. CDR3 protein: CASSSGSTSGETQYF. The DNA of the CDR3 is TGTGCCAGCAGTTCCGGATCGACTAGCGGAGAGACCCAGTACTTC.

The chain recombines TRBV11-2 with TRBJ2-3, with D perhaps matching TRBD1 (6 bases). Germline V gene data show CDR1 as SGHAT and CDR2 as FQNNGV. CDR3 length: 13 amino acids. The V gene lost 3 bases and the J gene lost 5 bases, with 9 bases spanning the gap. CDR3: CASSLNREDTQYF. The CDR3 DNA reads TGTGCCAGCAGCTTGAACAGGGAAGATACGCAGTATTTT.

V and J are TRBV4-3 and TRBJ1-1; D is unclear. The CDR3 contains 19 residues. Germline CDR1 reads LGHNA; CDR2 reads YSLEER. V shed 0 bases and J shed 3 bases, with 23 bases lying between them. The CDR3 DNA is TGCGCCAGCAGCCAAGATAAATGGGTTTTAATCGTTCTTGACACTGAAGCTTTCTTT. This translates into CASSQDKWVLIVLDTEAFF.

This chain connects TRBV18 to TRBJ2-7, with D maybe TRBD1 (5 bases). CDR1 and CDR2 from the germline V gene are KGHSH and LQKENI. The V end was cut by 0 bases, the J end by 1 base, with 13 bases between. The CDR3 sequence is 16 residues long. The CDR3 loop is CASSPPLAGLSYEQYF. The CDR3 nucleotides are TGTGCCAGCTCACCACCTTTGGCAGGGTTATCCTACGAGCAGTACTTC.

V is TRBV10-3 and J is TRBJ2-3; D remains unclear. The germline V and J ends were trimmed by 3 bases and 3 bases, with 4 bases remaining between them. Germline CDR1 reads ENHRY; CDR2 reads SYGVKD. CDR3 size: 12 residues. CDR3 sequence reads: CAISDRTDTQYF. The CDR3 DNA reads TGTGCCATCAGTGACCGAACAGATACGCAGTATTTT.

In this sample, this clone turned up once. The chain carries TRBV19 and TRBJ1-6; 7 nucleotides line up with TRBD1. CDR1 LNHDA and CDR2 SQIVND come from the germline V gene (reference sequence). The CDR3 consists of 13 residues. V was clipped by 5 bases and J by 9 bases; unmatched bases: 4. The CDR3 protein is CASSWDSRSPLHF. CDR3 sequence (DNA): TGTGCCAGTAGTTGGGACAGCCGTTCACCCCTCCACTTT. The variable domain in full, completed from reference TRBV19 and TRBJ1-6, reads DGGITQSPKYLFRKEGQNVTLSCEQNLNHDAMYWYRQDPGQGLRLIYYSQIVNDFQKGDIAEGYSVSREKKESFPLTVTSAQKNPTAFYLCASSWDSRSPLHFGNGTRLTVT.

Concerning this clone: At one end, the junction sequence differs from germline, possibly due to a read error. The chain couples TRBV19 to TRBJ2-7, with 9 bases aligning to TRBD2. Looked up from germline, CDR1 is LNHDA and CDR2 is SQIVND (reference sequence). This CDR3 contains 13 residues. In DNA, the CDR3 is TGTGCCAGCAGTAGCGGGGGACCCTACGAGCAGTACTTC. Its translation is CASSSGGPYEQYF.

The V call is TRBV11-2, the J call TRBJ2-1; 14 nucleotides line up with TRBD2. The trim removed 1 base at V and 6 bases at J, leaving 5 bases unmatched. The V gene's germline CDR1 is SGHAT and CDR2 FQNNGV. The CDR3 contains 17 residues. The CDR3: CASSLGLAGGPGNEQFF. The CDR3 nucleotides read TGTGCCAGCAGCTTAGGACTAGCGGGAGGGCCGGGCAATGAGCAGTTCTTC.

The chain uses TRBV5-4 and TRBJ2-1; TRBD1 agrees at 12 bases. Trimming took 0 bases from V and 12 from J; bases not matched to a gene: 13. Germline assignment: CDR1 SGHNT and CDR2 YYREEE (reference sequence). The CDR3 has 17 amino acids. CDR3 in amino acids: CASSLVFRDRGPDGQFF. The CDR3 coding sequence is TGTGCCAGCAGCTTGGTCTTTCGGGACAGGGGGCCCGACGGGCAGTTCTTC. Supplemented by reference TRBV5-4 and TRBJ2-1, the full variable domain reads ETGVTQSPTHLIKTRGQQVTLRCSSQSGHNTVSWYQQALGQGPQFIFQYYREEENGRGNFPPRFSGLQFPNYSSELNVNALELDDSALYLCASSLVFRDRGPDGQFFGPGTRLTVL.

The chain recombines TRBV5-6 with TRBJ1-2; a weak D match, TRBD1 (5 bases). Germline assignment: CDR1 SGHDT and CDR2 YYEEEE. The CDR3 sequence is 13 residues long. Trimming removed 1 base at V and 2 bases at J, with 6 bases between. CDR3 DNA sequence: TGTGCCAGCAGCTTGCCAGGGAACTATGGCTACACCTTC. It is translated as CASSLPGNYGYTF.

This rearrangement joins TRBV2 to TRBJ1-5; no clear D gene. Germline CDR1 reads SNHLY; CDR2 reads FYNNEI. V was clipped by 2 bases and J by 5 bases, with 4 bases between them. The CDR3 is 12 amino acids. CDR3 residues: CASSETDQPQHF. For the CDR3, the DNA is TGTGCCAGCAGTGAAACAGATCAGCCCCAGCATTTT.

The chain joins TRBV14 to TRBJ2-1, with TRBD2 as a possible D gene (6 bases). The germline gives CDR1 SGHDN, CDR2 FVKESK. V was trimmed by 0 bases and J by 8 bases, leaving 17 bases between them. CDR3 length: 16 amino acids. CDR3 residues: CASSQEWGVPRDEQFF. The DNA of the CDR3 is TGTGCCAGCAGCCAAGAATGGGGGGTACCACGCGATGAGCAGTTCTTC.

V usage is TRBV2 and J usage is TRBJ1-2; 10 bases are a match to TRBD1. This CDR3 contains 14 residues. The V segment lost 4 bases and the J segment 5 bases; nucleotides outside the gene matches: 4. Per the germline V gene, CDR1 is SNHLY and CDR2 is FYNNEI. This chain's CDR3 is CASSGQGAYYGYTF. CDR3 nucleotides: TGTGCCAGCAGTGGACAGGGGGCATATTATGGCTACACCTTC.